This TCR beta chain appears in the sequencing data of a study of cytotoxic CD8 clonotypes in ibrutinib-treated CLL. Here immunoSEQ multiplex PCR was the method, and the copy in TCRdb shows in-frame clones only, minus some. The table lists approximately 47,000 clones, around three fifths of them singletons. With 6 bases removed from V and 6 bases from J, the gap between germline ends came to 18 bases. The CDR3 loop spans 13 amino acids. CDR1 and CDR2 (germline): SQVTM, ANQGSEA. This clone was picked up many times. The specimen comprised PBMCs, sampled after 24 months of ibrutinib treatment. The rearrangement links TRBV29-1 to TRBJ2-7; D is uncertain. The source of this sequence is a human donor with chronic lymphocytic leukemia. This CDR3 reads CSVRPSSTSEQYF. CDR3 in DNA: TGCAGCGTCCGACCCAGTTCGACGTCCGAGCAGTACTTC.